This T cell receptor beta chain was identified in a study of CD8 T cells in ankylosing spondylitis. TCRdb re-derived calls from the 5' RACE reads in MiXCR, one entry per CDR3 protein. The sample holds almost 250,000 distinct CDR3 sequences, over 30% seen once. This CDR3 has 14 residues. Germline CDR1 SGHRS, CDR2 YFSETQ. Trimming stripped 6 bases from V and 8 bases from J, with 20 bases between. V gene TRBV5-1 combines with J gene TRBJ1-2; D is perhaps TRBD1 (6 bases). The clonotype originates from a male donor with ankylosing spondylitis or in good health (not recorded which). The sequenced sample consisted of blood, either unsorted or a sorted T cell fraction (not recorded which). The CDR3 reads CASMSGAEGGGYTF. The CDR3 bases are TGCGCCAGCATGTCCGGGGCAGAAGGGGGAGGCTACACCTTC.